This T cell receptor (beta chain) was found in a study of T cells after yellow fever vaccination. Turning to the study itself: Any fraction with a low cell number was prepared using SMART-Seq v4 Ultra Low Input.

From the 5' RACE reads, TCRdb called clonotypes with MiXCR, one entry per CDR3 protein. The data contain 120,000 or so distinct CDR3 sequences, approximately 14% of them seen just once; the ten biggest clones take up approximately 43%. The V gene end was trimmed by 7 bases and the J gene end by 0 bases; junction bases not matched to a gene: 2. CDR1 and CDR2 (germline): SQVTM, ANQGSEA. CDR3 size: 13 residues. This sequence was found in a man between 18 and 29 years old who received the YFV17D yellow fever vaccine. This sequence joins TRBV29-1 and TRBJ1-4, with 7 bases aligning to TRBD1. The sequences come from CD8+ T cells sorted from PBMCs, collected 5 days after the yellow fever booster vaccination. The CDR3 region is CSAGTATNEKLFF. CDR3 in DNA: TGCAGCGCTGGGACAGCAACTAATGAAAAACTGTTTTTT.